One and the same sample provided the 31 T cell receptor beta chains below, sequenced in a study of blood T cell repertoires in COVID-19. Clones were read by immunoSEQ multiplex PCR, and TCRdb kept only the in-frame ones, dropping some. Found here are about 280,000 clones, 89% of them singletons; the top ten hold around 2.1%. Sequencing used peripheral blood. Every receptor here comes from a man aged 50 or older with acute or convalescent COVID-19.

This chain joins TRBV18 and TRBJ1-1; D ambiguous. Trimming shortened V by 3 bases and J by 1 base, and 15 bases separated the two germline ends. Germline assignment: CDR1 KGHSH and CDR2 LQKENI. The CDR3 runs to 16 residues. CDR3 nucleotides: TGTGCCAGCTCACCGGCGTCCGGCGGGAGGAACACTGAAGCTTTCTTT. Translating gives CASSPASGGRNTEAFF.

As for this clone: One end of the junction is discordant with germline, which a read error may explain. The rearrangement joins TRBV5-6 to TRBJ1-1; D perhaps matches TRBD1 (5 bases). This CDR3 contains 14 residues. Germline loops: CDR1 SGHDT, CDR2 YYEEEE. In DNA, the CDR3 is TGTGTCAGCAGCTTGGTGGGGGGGAACACTGAAGCTTTCTTT. Translation gives CVSSLVGGNTEAFF.

The V gene is TRBV27, the J gene TRBJ2-7; D possibly corresponds to TRBD2 (6 bases). This CDR3 is built from 14 residues. The germline V gene encodes CDR1 MNHEY and CDR2 SMNVEV (reference sequence). Trimming removed 3 bases from V and 1 base from J, with 10 bases in between. CDR3 amino acids: CASSLQGGSYEQYF. DNA of the CDR3: TGTGCCAGCAGTTTGCAAGGAGGGTCCTACGAGCAGTACTTC.

The rearrangement joins TRBV19 to TRBJ1-1; 7 nucleotides match TRBD1. With V trimmed by 6 bases and J by 11 bases, 12 bases remained unmatched. Germline V gene lookup returns CDR1 LNHDA and CDR2 SQIVND (reference sequence). The CDR3 is 13 amino acids. DNA for the CDR3: TGTGCCAGTAGCGGGACAGCATCCTTGAGGGCTTTCTTT. Amino acids: CASSGTASLRAFF.

The chain carries TRBV5-1 and TRBJ2-3, with TRBD2 identical over 9 bases. CDR1 SGHRS and CDR2 YFSETQ come from the germline V gene. V trimming: 6 bases; J trimming: 3 bases; junction bases outside the gene matches: 5. This CDR3 is built from 14 residues. The CDR3 nucleotides are TGCGCCAGCAAGGGACTAGCAATTACAGATACGCAGTATTTT. Encoded protein: CASKGLAITDTQYF.

The V and J genes are TRBV7-3 and TRBJ2-3, with 7 bases matching TRBD1. V was clipped by 5 bases and J by 1 base; unmatched bases: 9. The CDR3 consists of 16 residues. The V gene's germline CDR1 is SGHTA and CDR2 FQGTGA. In DNA form, the CDR3 reads TGTGCCAGCAGCCTAAGCCCGGGACAGCGCACAGATACGCAGTATTTT. This sequence encodes CASSLSPGQRTDTQYF.

This chain links TRBV10-3 with TRBJ2-3, with 8 bases aligning to TRBD2. Germline loops: CDR1 ENHRY, CDR2 SYGVKD. V shed 10 bases and J 2 bases; nucleotides not matched to a gene: 11. The CDR3 loop spans 15 amino acids. The CDR3 loop is CATGVERGFTDTQYF. The CDR3 DNA sequence: TGTGCCACCGGGGTTGAGCGGGGGTTCACAGATACGCAGTATTTT.

V is TRBV6-2 or TRBV6-3 and J is TRBJ1-1, with TRBD1 identical over 8 bases. Germline CDR1 reads MNHEY; CDR2 reads SVGEGT. This CDR3 has 13 amino acids. V was clipped by 4 bases and J by 7 bases; unmatched bases: 5. CDR3 bases: TGTGCCAGCAGTTTCGACAGGGGCGGTGAAGCTTTCTTT. Translating gives CASSFDRGGEAFF.

This chain connects TRBV5-1 to TRBJ2-5; 7 bases line up with TRBD1. CDR1 is SGHRS and CDR2 is YFSETQ in the germline V gene. J lost 1 base, V lost 3 bases, and 3 bases had no gene match. The CDR3 covers 14 residues. The CDR3 region has the DNA TGCGCCAGCAGCTCACAGGGGCCCCAAGAGACCCAGTACTTC. The encoded protein is CASSSQGPQETQYF. Full variable domain (remainder filled in from reference TRBV5-1 and TRBJ2-5): KAGVTQTPRYLIKTRGQQVTLSCSPISGHRSVSWYQQTPGQGLQFLFEYFSETQRNKGNFPGRFSGRQFSNSRSEMNVSTLELGDSALYLCASSSQGPQETQYFGPGTRLLVL.

V is TRBV5-1 and J is TRBJ1-5; a weak D match, TRBD1 (6 bases). This CDR3 contains 14 residues. V was trimmed by 0 bases and J by 6 bases, leaving 10 bases between them. The germline V gene has CDR1 SGHRS and CDR2 YFSETQ. For the CDR3, the DNA is TGCGCCAGCAGCTTGGGGGGGGGCGGTCAGCCCCAGCATTTT. Protein product: CASSLGGGGQPQHF.

This chain joins TRBV3-1 (or the pseudogene TRBV3-2) and TRBJ2-5, with D perhaps TRBD1 (6 bases). Deletions cut 7 bases from V and 5 bases from J, with 11 bases between. Germline values: CDR1 LGHDT, CDR2 YNNKEL (reference sequence). The CDR3 consists of 12 residues. As DNA, the CDR3 is TGTGCCAGCACCCCAACAGGGGAGACCCAGTACTTC. The encoded protein is CASTPTGETQYF.

This clone was detected only once. The rearrangement uses TRBV19 and TRBJ1-6, with 10 bases lining up with TRBD1. With 7 bases clipped from V and 8 bases from J, the junction kept 11 bases outside the gene matches. Germline assignment: CDR1 LNHDA and CDR2 SQIVND (reference sequence). This CDR3 comprises 16 residues. As DNA, the CDR3 is TGTGCCAGTACCAGGAACCCCGGGACAGGGGATTCACCCCTCCACTTT. Translated, it gives CASTRNPGTGDSPLHF.

V is TRBV3-1 (or the pseudogene TRBV3-2) and J is TRBJ2-2; 8 bases line up with TRBD2. Losses at the gene ends were 5 bases for V and 5 bases for J; bases not matched to a gene: 13. Germline values: CDR1 LGHDT, CDR2 YNNKEL (reference sequence). The CDR3 extends over 17 amino acids. Here the CDR3 reads CASSTTARGGRTGELFF. DNA for the CDR3: TGTGCCAGCAGCACCACCGCACGGGGGGGCCGGACCGGGGAGCTGTTTTTT.

The chain uses TRBV5-1 and TRBJ2-5; 7 bases agree with TRBD1. The germline CDR1 and CDR2 sequences are SGHRS and YFSETQ. The CDR3 extends over 14 amino acids. Unmatched junction bases numbered 4, after V lost 4 bases and J lost 1 base. For the CDR3, the DNA is TGCGCCAGCAGCCCGGGACAGTCCCAAGAGACCCAGTACTTC. Its protein is CASSPGQSQETQYF.

The V and J genes are TRBV7-8 and TRBJ1-3; 8 bases agree with TRBD1. The junction had 2 bases not matched to a gene; V was cut back by 4 bases and J by 0 bases. Per the germline V gene, CDR1 is SGHVS and CDR2 is FQNEAQ. The CDR3 length is 15 residues. The CDR3 DNA reads as TGTGCCAGCAGCTACGACAGGGGCTCTGGAAACACCATATATTTT. It is translated as CASSYDRGSGNTIYF.

The chain uses TRBV6-5 and TRBJ1-5; maybe TRBD1 (6 bases). Germline V gives CDR1 MNHEY, CDR2 SVGAGI. The CDR3 contains 16 residues. V gave up 0 bases and J gave up 2 bases, with 11 bases separating them. CDR3 DNA: TGTGCCAGCAGTTACTCGAACAGGGTGGGCAATCAGCCCCAGCATTTT. It encodes CASSYSNRVGNQPQHF.

The CDR3 sequence is CASQRRLQETQYF. The DNA of the CDR3 is TGTGCCAGCCAAAGGCGGCTACAAGAGACCCAGTACTTC. V and J are TRBV9 and TRBJ2-5; D gene ambiguous. Germline CDR1 is SGDLS and CDR2 is YYNGEE. This CDR3 has 13 amino acids. Trimming left V 7 bases short and J 2 bases short, with 12 bases between.

This chain joins TRBV7-9 and TRBJ2-7, with TRBD1 identical over 11 bases. The CDR3 loop spans 14 amino acids. V shed 0 bases and J 6 bases; nucleotides not matched to a gene: 1. The V gene's germline CDR1 is SEHNR and CDR2 FQNEAQ (reference sequence). The CDR3 protein is CASSLAGQGGEQYF. Written as DNA, the CDR3 is TGTGCCAGCAGCTTAGCGGGACAGGGGGGCGAGCAGTACTTC.

The V gene is TRBV5-1, the J gene TRBJ2-3; the match to TRBD1 covers 7 bases. Trimming at V came to 0 bases and at J to 3 bases, leaving 10 bases not matched to a gene. Germline V gene data show CDR1 as SGHRS and CDR2 as YFSETQ. CDR3 length equals 17 residues. This chain's CDR3 is CASSLEARGSLTDTQYF. DNA of the CDR3: TGCGCCAGCAGCTTGGAGGCCAGGGGGTCTTTAACAGATACGCAGTATTTT.

This clone has just a few counts. The rearrangement joins TRBV18 to TRBJ1-1; D might be TRBD1 (6 bases). The CDR3 extends over 15 amino acids. Trimming pared 3 bases from V and 0 bases from J, leaving 11 bases between. Germline V gene data show CDR1 as KGHSH and CDR2 as LQKENI. CDR3 DNA: TGTGCCAGCTCACCCCAGGGGTCTTTGAACACTGAAGCTTTCTTT. Translated, it gives CASSPQGSLNTEAFF.

The genes are TRBV7-8 and TRBJ1-5, with no clear D. The V end lost 0 bases, the J end lost 1 base, and 16 bases lay between the germline ends. CDR1 and CDR2 from the germline V gene are SGHVS and FQNEAQ. The CDR3 sequence is 18 residues long. In DNA form, the CDR3 reads TGTGCCAGCAGCTTAGCCCAAGCGGCAGGTCTCAGCAATCAGCCCCAGCATTTT. It specifies CASSLAQAAGLSNQPQHF.

The CDR3 region has the DNA TGTGCCAGCAGTGACGCGAGCTTGGACTATGGCTACACCTTC. This encodes CASSDASLDYGYTF. The J gene is TRBJ1-2, the V gene TRBV6-1; D is uncertain. The germline V and J ends were trimmed by 3 bases and 3 bases, with 11 bases remaining between them. CDR1 and CDR2 (germline): MNHNS, SASEGT. The CDR3 runs to 14 residues.

This clone was detected a few times. The V and J genes are TRBV7-3 and TRBJ1-6; D is undetermined. The length of the CDR3 is 15 residues. The V end lost 1 base, the J end lost 6 bases, and 10 bases lay between the germline ends. Germline CDR1 SGHTA, CDR2 FQGTGA. The CDR3 region is CASSLNPGGNSPLHF. The CDR3, as DNA: TGTGCCAGCAGCTTAAACCCTGGCGGTAATTCACCCCTCCACTTT.

V and J are TRBV11-2 and TRBJ2-3, with TRBD1 as a possible D gene (5 bases). Germline CDR1 SGHAT, CDR2 FQNNGV. Trimming took 7 bases from V and 3 from J, leaving 14 bases between them. The CDR3 has 14 amino acids. Written as DNA, the CDR3 is TGTGCCAGCACCCAGGGAAGGCGAACAGATACGCAGTATTTT. Amino acid sequence: CASTQGRRTDTQYF.

The chain links TRBV24-1 to TRBJ2-5, with D hard to call. The germline V gene has CDR1 KGHDR and CDR2 SFDVKD. Trimming took off 2 bases at V and 1 base at J, with 4 bases between the two ends. The CDR3 consists of 13 residues. CDR3 region: CATSDSGQETQYF. CDR3 nucleotides: TGTGCCACCAGTGATTCGGGCCAAGAGACCCAGTACTTC.

The rearrangement uses TRBV12-5 and TRBJ2-6; tentative D call: TRBD1 (6 bases). The ends were cut back, 5 bases at V and 9 bases at J, with 17 bases in the middle. The CDR3 contains 15 residues. Germline V lookup: CDR1 LGHNT, CDR2 FRNRAP. In DNA, the CDR3 is TGTGCTAGTGGTCCGACCAAGGGGGTTCTCAACGTCCTGACTTTC. Translated: CASGPTKGVLNVLTF.

The sample holds one count of this clone. The chain recombines TRBV5-1 with TRBJ1-5; possible D gene TRBD1, 6 bases. V lost 0 bases, J lost 5 bases, and 18 bases lay in between. The germline CDR1 and CDR2 sequences are SGHRS and YFSETQ. There are 17 residues in the CDR3. The CDR3 sequence is CASSLGGGSAGDQPQHF. The CDR3 DNA sequence: TGCGCCAGCAGCTTGGGGGGTGGGTCAGCAGGGGATCAGCCCCAGCATTTT. The complete variable domain, with remaining parts taken from reference TRBV5-1 and TRBJ1-5, reads KAGVTQTPRYLIKTRGQQVTLSCSPISGHRSVSWYQQTPGQGLQFLFEYFSETQRNKGNFPGRFSGRQFSNSRSEMNVSTLELGDSALYLCASSLGGGSAGDQPQHFGDGTRLSIL.

The chain has TRBV9 and TRBJ2-3, with 11 nucleotides matching TRBD2. V lost 4 bases and J lost 2; bases outside the gene matches: 6. The CDR3 sequence is 16 residues long. Per the germline V gene, CDR1 is SGDLS and CDR2 is YYNGEE. CDR3 sequence reads: CASSPVAGGPTDTQYF. The CDR3 DNA is TGTGCCAGCAGCCCTGTAGCGGGGGGGCCCACAGATACGCAGTATTTT.

The J gene is TRBJ2-3, the V gene TRBV10-3, with 13 positions matching TRBD2. In germline, CDR1 is ENHRY, CDR2 SYGVKD. Losses at the gene ends were 3 bases for V and 2 bases for J; bases not matched to a gene: 8. This CDR3 has 18 amino acids. CDR3 loop: CAISDRTSGGPFTDTQYF. DNA of the CDR3: TGTGCCATCAGTGATCGGACTAGCGGGGGTCCCTTCACAGATACGCAGTATTTT.

The V gene is TRBV3-1 (or the pseudogene TRBV3-2), the J gene TRBJ1-2, with a tentative D call TRBD1 (6 bases). Germline CDR1 reads LGHDT; CDR2 reads YNNKEL (reference sequence). Deletions cut 4 bases from V and 6 bases from J, with 18 bases between. The CDR3 loop spans 15 amino acids. The chain's CDR3 is CASSLLGQGTDGYTF. CDR3 nucleotide sequence: TGTGCCAGCAGCCTTTTGGGGCAGGGGACGGATGGCTACACCTTC.

The chain joins TRBV28 to TRBJ1-2; D is uncertain. The V end lost 6 bases, the J end lost 6 bases, and 11 bases lay between the germline ends. The germline V gene encodes CDR1 MDHEN and CDR2 SYDVKM. The CDR3 is 12 amino acids. CDR3: CASSPLRNGYTF. Here the CDR3 DNA reads TGTGCCAGCAGCCCCCTGAGGAATGGCTACACCTTC.